These 14 T cell receptor beta chains originate from one sample sequenced in a study of shared clonotypes between healthy human individuals. Here immunoSEQ multiplex PCR was the method, and the copy in TCRdb shows in-frame clones only, minus some. This repertoire shows approximately 2,200,000 clones, about 93% found once; its top ten account for 1.7%. In the naive CD8 group, cells lacked CD45RO and were positively selected for CCR7, so terminally differentiated effector memory CD45RA+ cells were left out. The sequenced material came from naive CD8+ T cells from PBMCs. These receptor sequences come from a young man in good health. Some clones in this sample may be carry-over from other donors' samples.

This chain joins TRBV5-5 and TRBJ1-1; D is perhaps TRBD1 (6 bases). Germline V gene lookup returns CDR1 SGHKS and CDR2 YYEKEE (reference sequence). The V end was cut by 0 bases, the J end by 0 bases, with 18 bases between. This CDR3 has 18 residues. Here the CDR3 DNA reads TGTGCCAGCAGCTTGGCGCCAGGCGTTGGGACAATGAACACTGAAGCTTTCTTT. The encoded protein is CASSLAPGVGTMNTEAFF.

This sequence joins TRBV9 and TRBJ1-2; D may be TRBD1 (5 bases). Germline V gene lookup returns CDR1 SGDLS and CDR2 YYNGEE. This CDR3 is 15 amino acids long. Trimming took 3 bases from V and 3 from J, leaving 15 bases between them. CDR3 nucleotide sequence: TGTGCCAGCAGCGGGGGAGGGGCTACCCACTATGGCTACACCTTC. Encoded protein: CASSGGGATHYGYTF.

This clone was observed once. The J gene is TRBJ2-7, the V gene TRBV28, with D possibly TRBD2 on 6 matching bases. Germline V gene lookup returns CDR1 MDHEN and CDR2 SYDVKM. The CDR3 loop spans 14 amino acids. V was cut by 9 bases and J by 2 bases, with 17 bases left in between. Here the CDR3 DNA reads TGTGCCAGTACCATCCGGGGGACGGCCTACGAGCAGTACTTC. Its translation is CASTIRGTAYEQYF.

The table lists this clone with a count of one. The gene calls are TRBV29-1 and TRBJ2-5, with D unresolved. The J call is doubtful: the DNA matches TRBJ2-7 better. The CDR3 has 11 amino acids. Germline V gene sequence: CDR1 SQVTM, CDR2 ANQGSEA. The CDR3: CSAPVGYEQYF. CDR3 DNA: TGCAGCGCCCCCGTGGGGTACGAGCAGTACTTC.

The chain carries TRBV10-3 and TRBJ2-5; TRBD1 might be the D (6 bases). The CDR3 has 14 amino acids. Germline V gene sequence: CDR1 ENHRY, CDR2 SYGVKD. V was trimmed by 7 bases and J by 1 base, leaving 13 bases between them. CDR3 nucleotides: TGTGCCATCACCTCAGACAGGAGCCAAGAGACCCAGTACTTC. This gives the protein CAITSDRSQETQYF.

The CDR3 is CASSHFTGARGKSYNEQFF. The CDR3 bases are TGCGCCAGCAGCCACTTCACAGGGGCGAGAGGGAAATCCTACAATGAGCAGTTCTTC. The gene calls are TRBV4-1 and TRBJ2-1; the match to TRBD1 covers 7 bases. Germline V gene lookup returns CDR1 MGHRA and CDR2 YSYEKL. J lost 1 base, V lost 3 bases, and 15 bases had no gene match. The CDR3 spans 19 residues.

The rearrangement joins TRBV7-8 to TRBJ2-7, with unresolved D. The CDR3 has 16 residues. The V end lost 3 bases, the J end lost 2 bases, and 17 bases lay between the germline ends. Germline values: CDR1 SGHVS, CDR2 FQNEAQ. CDR3 bases: TGTGCCAGCAGCTTGTCTGGATTGGCGGTTACCTACGAGCAGTACTTC. Encoded protein: CASSLSGLAVTYEQYF. Based on the CDR3 plus reference TRBV7-8 and TRBJ2-7, the full variable domain is GAGVSQSPRYKVAKRGQDVALRCDPISGHVSLFWYQQALGQGPEFLTYFQNEAQLDKSGLPSDRFFAERPEGSVSTLKIQRTQQEDSAVYLCASSLSGLAVTYEQYFGPGTRLTVT.

The V gene is TRBV7-9, the J gene TRBJ2-2, with D possibly TRBD2 on 6 matching bases. The CDR3 covers 14 residues. V lost 4 bases and J 6 bases, leaving 12 bases between the germline ends. The germline V gene encodes CDR1 SEHNR and CDR2 FQNEAQ (reference sequence). CDR3 bases: TGTGCCAGCAGCTCCTGGAGGGCCCCCGGGGAGCTGTTTTTT. Translated: CASSSWRAPGELFF.

The V gene is TRBV2, the J gene TRBJ2-2, with D maybe TRBD1 (7 bases). V lost 2 bases to trimming and J lost 0 bases, with 16 bases between them. The germline V gene has CDR1 SNHLY and CDR2 FYNNEI. CDR3 size: 18 residues. The CDR3 is CASSEQAGGITNTGELFF. CDR3 coding DNA: TGTGCCAGCAGTGAACAGGCAGGGGGGATTACGAACACCGGGGAGCTGTTTTTT.

J is TRBJ1-3 and V is TRBV9; weak D call: TRBD1 (5 bases). V lost 3 bases and J 4 bases, leaving 17 bases between the germline ends. Germline lookup yields CDR1 SGDLS and CDR2 YYNGEE. CDR3 size: 16 residues. CDR3: CASSGAGASAGNTIYF. The DNA of the CDR3 is TGTGCCAGCAGCGGTGCCGGGGCCTCGGCGGGAAACACCATATATTTT.

The chain uses TRBV29-1 and TRBJ2-7, with D possibly matching TRBD2 (7 bases). Germline-derived CDR1 and CDR2 are SQVTM and ANQGSEA. V lost 0 bases to trimming and J lost 3 bases, with 18 bases between them. CDR3 size: 16 residues. The CDR3 DNA sequence: TGCAGCGTTGAAGATCGACTCCGGGGGGCGAACTACGAGCAGTACTTC. Protein: CSVEDRLRGANYEQYF.

This chain uses TRBV27 with TRBJ1-2; perhaps TRBD1 as D (5 bases). V was pared by 3 bases and J by 0 bases, with 20 bases between. The germline gives CDR1 MNHEY, CDR2 SMNVEV (reference sequence). The CDR3 consists of 18 residues. The CDR3 protein is CASSFGGPWGKANYGYTF. CDR3 nucleotide sequence: TGTGCCAGCAGTTTTGGTGGGCCGTGGGGGAAAGCTAACTATGGCTACACCTTC.

The chain recombines TRBV4-1 with TRBJ2-3; unclear D gene. CDR1 is MGHRA and CDR2 is YSYEKL in the germline V gene. V lost 0 bases to trimming and J lost 6 bases, with 13 bases between them. The CDR3 length is 15 residues. The DNA of the CDR3 is TGCGCCAGCAGCCAAGATCCGGGCCTTTTGGATACGCAGTATTTT. It translates to CASSQDPGLLDTQYF.

The chain joins TRBV6-5 to TRBJ2-1, with D perhaps TRBD2 (5 bases). Trimming pared 6 bases from V and 15 bases from J, leaving 24 bases between. CDR1 MNHEY and CDR2 SVGAGI come from the germline V gene. CDR3 length: 14 residues. The CDR3 DNA reads TGTGCCAGCAGGTCCGCCCCGCGGGCCAGCCCCCGGTTCTTC. It is translated as CASRSAPRASPRFF.